The 25 T cell receptor beta chains given below trace back to one sample, sequenced in a study of T cell repertoires in cytomegalovirus infection. A single record per CDR3 protein comes from TCRdb applying MiXCR to the reads. Seen here are a few hundred thousand distinct CDR3 sequences, about 39% observed once, and the top ten hold 43%. Their recognized antigens are unknown. The sample here was cultured PBMCs, taken from culture after CMV antigen stimulation. Receptors originate from a human donor in good health (CMV status not recorded). Some clones in this sample may be carry-over from other donors' samples.

The chain recombines TRBV6-1 with TRBJ2-2; no reliable D call. V shed 2 bases and J shed 1 base, with 5 bases lying between them. CDR1 and CDR2 from the germline V gene are MNHNS and SASEGT. CDR3 length: 14 amino acids. CDR3 region: CASSEWENTGELFF. The CDR3 DNA reads as TGTGCCAGCAGTGAATGGGAGAACACCGGGGAGCTGTTTTTT.

This clonotype came up a few times. The genes are TRBV12-3 or TRBV12-4 and TRBJ2-1, with 9 bases fitting TRBD2. This CDR3 region has 15 residues. V dropped 7 bases and J dropped 0; count of bases not matched to a gene: 4. CDR3 protein: CASNLAGPSYNEQFF. The CDR3 region has the DNA TGTGCCAGCAACCTAGCGGGGCCCTCCTACAATGAGCAGTTCTTC.

The chain couples TRBV7-2 to TRBJ2-7; unclear D gene. The germline V and J ends were trimmed by 0 bases and 2 bases, with 11 bases remaining between them. CDR1 and CDR2 (germline): SGHTA, FQGNSA. The CDR3 is made up of 15 amino acids. Here the CDR3 reads CASSLAVSAPYEQYF. CDR3 DNA: TGTGCCAGCAGCTTAGCCGTTTCAGCACCCTACGAGCAGTACTTC.

This clonotype was counted at least ten times. This chain connects TRBV7-2 to TRBJ1-1; D possibly corresponds to TRBD1 (6 bases). V lost 5 bases, J lost 1 base, and 11 bases lay in between. Per the germline V gene, CDR1 is SGHTA and CDR2 is FQGNSA. The CDR3 covers 14 residues. CDR3 residues: CASSIKQGNTEAFF. CDR3 bases: TGTGCCAGCAGCATAAAACAGGGGAACACTGAAGCTTTCTTT. The full variable domain, in which reference TRBV7-2 and TRBJ1-1 provide the parts outside the CDR3, is GAGVSQSPSNKVTEKGKDVELRCDPISGHTALYWYRQSLGQGLEFLIYFQGNSAPDKSGLPSDRFSAERTGGSVSTLTIQRTQQEDSAVYLCASSIKQGNTEAFFGQGTRLTVV.

The chain is built from TRBV3-1 and TRBJ2-1; D may be TRBD1 or TRBD2 (5 bases each). From germline, CDR1 is LGHDT and CDR2 YNNKEL (reference sequence). Trimming took off 6 bases at V and 6 bases at J, with 18 bases between the two ends. This CDR3 contains 15 residues. In DNA, the CDR3 is TGTGCCAGCAGGGACGGGGCAGGGTCGGGCAATGAGCAGTTCTTC. Amino acid sequence: CASRDGAGSGNEQFF.

This sequence joins TRBV6-5 and TRBJ2-7; unclear D gene. This CDR3 has 14 amino acids. CDR1 is MNHEY, CDR2 SVGAGI, per germline. The V and J ends lost 0 bases and 5 bases respectively, with 11 bases between them. CDR3 sequence: CASSYSVYSHEQYF. The CDR3 DNA reads TGTGCCAGCAGTTACTCGGTTTACTCTCACGAGCAGTACTTC.

This clonotype was recorded a few times. The chain is built from TRBV7-8 and TRBJ1-1, with 10 bases lining up with TRBD1. Unmatched junction bases numbered 8, after V lost 2 bases and J lost 5 bases. CDR3 size: 16 residues. The germline V gene encodes CDR1 SGHVS and CDR2 FQNEAQ. CDR3 amino acids: CASSLNLRTGGTEAFF. CDR3 DNA sequence: TGTGCCAGCAGCTTAAATTTGAGGACAGGGGGGACTGAAGCTTTCTTT.

The V call is TRBV19, the J call TRBJ2-3, with no clear D. Per the germline V gene, CDR1 is LNHDA and CDR2 is SQIVND (reference sequence). CDR3 length: 12 residues. The V and J ends lost 5 bases and 9 bases respectively, with 12 bases between them. The CDR3 loop is CASSPSRWTQYF. In DNA, the CDR3 is TGTGCCAGTAGTCCCAGCAGGTGGACGCAGTATTTT.

The CDR3 region has the DNA TGTGCCAGCAGCTTCTGGACAGGGCCCGAGACCCAGTACTTC. Its protein is CASSFWTGPETQYF. The genes are TRBV7-2 and TRBJ2-5; TRBD1 matches 8 bases. Unmatched junction bases numbered 5, after V lost 3 bases and J lost 5 bases. CDR1 SGHTA and CDR2 FQGNSA come from the germline V gene. This CDR3 has 14 residues.

The chain combines TRBV18 with TRBJ2-7; D may be TRBD1 (6 bases). Germline CDR1 is KGHSH and CDR2 is LQKENI. V lost 7 bases, J lost 1 base, and 11 bases lay in between. CDR3 size: 13 residues. CDR3 in amino acids: CASLRQDSYEQYF. In DNA, the CDR3 is TGTGCCAGCTTAAGACAGGATTCCTACGAGCAGTACTTC.

The rearrangement links TRBV7-6 to TRBJ2-7; TRBD1 might be the D (5 bases). This CDR3 has 14 amino acids. V lost 4 bases to trimming and J lost 2 bases, with 12 bases between them. Germline V lookup: CDR1 SGHVS, CDR2 FNYEAQ. Here the CDR3 DNA reads TGTGCCAGCAGCTCGGAAGGGGAAACCTACGAGCAGTACTTC. This translates into CASSSEGETYEQYF.

The chain uses TRBV20-1 and TRBJ2-3; D gene unclear. The V end lost 4 bases, the J end lost 2 bases, and 10 bases lay between the germline ends. Germline V gene data show CDR1 as DFQATT and CDR2 as SNEGSKA (reference sequence). The CDR3 contains 13 residues. This CDR3 reads CSAIRVPTDTQYF. CDR3 DNA sequence: TGCAGTGCTATTAGGGTCCCCACAGATACGCAGTATTTT.

The gene calls are TRBV7-9 and TRBJ1-3; D uncertain. CDR1 is SEHNR and CDR2 is FQNEAQ in the germline V gene (reference sequence). CDR3 length: 14 amino acids. Trimming left V 1 base short and J 1 base short, with 5 bases between. CDR3 sequence: CASSLGESGNTIYF. For the CDR3, the DNA is TGTGCCAGCAGCTTAGGGGAGTCTGGAAACACCATATATTTT.

This clonotype was counted only a few times. This chain links TRBV12-3 or TRBV12-4 with TRBJ2-1, with TRBD2 as a possible D gene (6 bases). The CDR3 has 15 amino acids. With 1 base removed from V and 4 bases from J, the gap between germline ends came to 11 bases. This CDR3 is CASSLGRGAYNEQFF. The CDR3 DNA reads as TGTGCCAGCAGTTTAGGGAGGGGCGCTTACAATGAGCAGTTCTTC.

This clonotype is a singleton in its sample. This sequence joins TRBV7-4 and TRBJ2-7; 8 nucleotides line up with TRBD2. The V gene end was trimmed by 5 bases and the J gene end by 1 base; junction bases not matched to a gene: 19. The germline V gene has CDR1 SGHVT and CDR2 SQSDAQ. The CDR3 sequence is 19 residues long. CDR3 protein: CASSAVGGGPILNSYEQYF. CDR3 bases: TGTGCCAGCAGCGCGGTGGGCGGGGGGCCAATTTTAAATTCCTACGAGCAGTACTTC.

This clonotype was seen many times. The CDR3 is CASTIGGSSDTQYF. The CDR3 region has the DNA TGTGCCAGCACCATAGGGGGATCCTCCGATACGCAGTATTTT. This rearrangement joins TRBV7-2 to TRBJ2-3, with D perhaps matching TRBD1 (6 bases). Germline CDR1 is SGHTA and CDR2 is FQGNSA. The CDR3 is 14 residues long. Trimming took off 7 bases at V and 6 bases at J, with 17 bases between the two ends.

This clonotype was found a few times. The CDR3 is CASSFYAADGYTF. CDR3 bases: TGTGCCAGCAGCTTCTATGCTGCGGATGGCTACACCTTC. The chain uses TRBV7-2 and TRBJ1-2; D is unresolved. The germline CDR1 and CDR2 sequences are SGHTA and FQGNSA. The V end was cut by 3 bases, the J end by 6 bases, with 11 bases between. This CDR3 is 13 amino acids long.

The CDR3 DNA follows: TGTGCCAGCAATAGGACAAGCTCCTATAATTCACCCCTCCACTTT. It codes for CASNRTSSYNSPLHF. V gene TRBV6-6 combines with J gene TRBJ1-6, with D possibly matching TRBD1 (5 bases). Per germline, CDR1 MNHNY and CDR2 SVGAGI (reference sequence). The CDR3 runs to 15 residues. The V and J ends lost 7 bases and 0 bases respectively, with 10 bases between them.

This clonotype has just a few counts. V gene TRBV6-5 combines with J gene TRBJ2-3; TRBD1 agrees at 12 bases. The CDR3 spans 16 residues. Germline V gene data show CDR1 as MNHEY and CDR2 as SVGAGI. Losses at the gene ends were 0 bases for V and 4 bases for J; bases not matched to a gene: 2. CDR3 sequence reads: CASSYSGTGGPDTQYF. In nucleotides, the CDR3 is TGTGCCAGCAGTTACTCGGGGACAGGGGGCCCAGATACGCAGTATTTT.

The genes are TRBV19 and TRBJ2-1; 9 bases match TRBD2. This CDR3 contains 17 residues. In germline, CDR1 is LNHDA, CDR2 SQIVND (reference sequence). V shed 3 bases and J 8 bases; nucleotides not matched to a gene: 14. In DNA form, the CDR3 reads TGTGCCAGTAGTATTTTGGGAGTAGCGGGAGCTAAGGATGAGCAGTTCTTC. Translation gives CASSILGVAGAKDEQFF.

The V and J genes are TRBV7-8 and TRBJ2-5, with D perhaps TRBD1 (5 bases). The CDR3 runs to 16 residues. V shed 0 bases and J shed 5 bases, with 16 bases lying between them. CDR1 SGHVS and CDR2 FQNEAQ come from the germline V gene. The CDR3 loop reads CASSLARRQGRETQYF. CDR3 in DNA: TGTGCCAGCAGCTTAGCGCGGCGGCAGGGTAGGGAGACCCAGTACTTC. The full variable domain, in which reference TRBV7-8 and TRBJ2-5 provide the parts outside the CDR3, is GAGVSQSPRYKVAKRGQDVALRCDPISGHVSLFWYQQALGQGPEFLTYFQNEAQLDKSGLPSDRFFAERPEGSVSTLKIQRTQQEDSAVYLCASSLARRQGRETQYFGPGTRLLVL.

The table lists this clonotype with a few counts. The chain uses TRBV18 and TRBJ1-4; D is possibly TRBD1 (5 bases). The V end was cut by 1 base, the J end by 7 bases, with 10 bases between. The CDR3 contains 14 residues. Germline values: CDR1 KGHSH, CDR2 LQKENI. The CDR3 bases are TGTGCCAGCTCACCACTGAGACAGATTGAAAAACTGTTTTTT. Translation gives CASSPLRQIEKLFF.

This clonotype was detected only a few times. The chain joins TRBV7-2 to TRBJ2-3, with D possibly matching TRBD2 (5 bases). CDR3 length equals 13 residues. V was shortened by 1 base and J by 8 bases, with 10 bases between the two germline ends. The germline gives CDR1 SGHTA, CDR2 FQGNSA. In nucleotides, the CDR3 is TGTGCCAGCAGCTTAGGAGGGTCCCTTACGCAGTATTTT. Encoded protein: CASSLGGSLTQYF.

The CDR3 DNA follows: TGTGCCAGCAAGGAAAAAGGGTACAGCGAACCCTATAATTCACCCCTCCACTTT. It yields the protein CASKEKGYSEPYNSPLHF. The gene calls are TRBV27 and TRBJ1-6; D remains ambiguous. The CDR3 covers 18 residues. The V gene lost 7 bases and the J gene lost 2 bases, with 21 bases spanning the gap. Germline values: CDR1 MNHEY, CDR2 SMNVEV (reference sequence).

This clonotype was detected a few times. This chain links TRBV19 with TRBJ2-2; 8 nucleotides match TRBD2. Germline lookup yields CDR1 LNHDA and CDR2 SQIVND (reference sequence). V lost 7 bases and J lost 6; bases outside the gene matches: 19. The CDR3 has 18 amino acids. CDR3 amino acids: CASIRTDLAGRVSGELFF. DNA of the CDR3: TGTGCCAGTATTCGGACAGACCTAGCGGGTAGGGTCTCCGGGGAGCTGTTTTTT.